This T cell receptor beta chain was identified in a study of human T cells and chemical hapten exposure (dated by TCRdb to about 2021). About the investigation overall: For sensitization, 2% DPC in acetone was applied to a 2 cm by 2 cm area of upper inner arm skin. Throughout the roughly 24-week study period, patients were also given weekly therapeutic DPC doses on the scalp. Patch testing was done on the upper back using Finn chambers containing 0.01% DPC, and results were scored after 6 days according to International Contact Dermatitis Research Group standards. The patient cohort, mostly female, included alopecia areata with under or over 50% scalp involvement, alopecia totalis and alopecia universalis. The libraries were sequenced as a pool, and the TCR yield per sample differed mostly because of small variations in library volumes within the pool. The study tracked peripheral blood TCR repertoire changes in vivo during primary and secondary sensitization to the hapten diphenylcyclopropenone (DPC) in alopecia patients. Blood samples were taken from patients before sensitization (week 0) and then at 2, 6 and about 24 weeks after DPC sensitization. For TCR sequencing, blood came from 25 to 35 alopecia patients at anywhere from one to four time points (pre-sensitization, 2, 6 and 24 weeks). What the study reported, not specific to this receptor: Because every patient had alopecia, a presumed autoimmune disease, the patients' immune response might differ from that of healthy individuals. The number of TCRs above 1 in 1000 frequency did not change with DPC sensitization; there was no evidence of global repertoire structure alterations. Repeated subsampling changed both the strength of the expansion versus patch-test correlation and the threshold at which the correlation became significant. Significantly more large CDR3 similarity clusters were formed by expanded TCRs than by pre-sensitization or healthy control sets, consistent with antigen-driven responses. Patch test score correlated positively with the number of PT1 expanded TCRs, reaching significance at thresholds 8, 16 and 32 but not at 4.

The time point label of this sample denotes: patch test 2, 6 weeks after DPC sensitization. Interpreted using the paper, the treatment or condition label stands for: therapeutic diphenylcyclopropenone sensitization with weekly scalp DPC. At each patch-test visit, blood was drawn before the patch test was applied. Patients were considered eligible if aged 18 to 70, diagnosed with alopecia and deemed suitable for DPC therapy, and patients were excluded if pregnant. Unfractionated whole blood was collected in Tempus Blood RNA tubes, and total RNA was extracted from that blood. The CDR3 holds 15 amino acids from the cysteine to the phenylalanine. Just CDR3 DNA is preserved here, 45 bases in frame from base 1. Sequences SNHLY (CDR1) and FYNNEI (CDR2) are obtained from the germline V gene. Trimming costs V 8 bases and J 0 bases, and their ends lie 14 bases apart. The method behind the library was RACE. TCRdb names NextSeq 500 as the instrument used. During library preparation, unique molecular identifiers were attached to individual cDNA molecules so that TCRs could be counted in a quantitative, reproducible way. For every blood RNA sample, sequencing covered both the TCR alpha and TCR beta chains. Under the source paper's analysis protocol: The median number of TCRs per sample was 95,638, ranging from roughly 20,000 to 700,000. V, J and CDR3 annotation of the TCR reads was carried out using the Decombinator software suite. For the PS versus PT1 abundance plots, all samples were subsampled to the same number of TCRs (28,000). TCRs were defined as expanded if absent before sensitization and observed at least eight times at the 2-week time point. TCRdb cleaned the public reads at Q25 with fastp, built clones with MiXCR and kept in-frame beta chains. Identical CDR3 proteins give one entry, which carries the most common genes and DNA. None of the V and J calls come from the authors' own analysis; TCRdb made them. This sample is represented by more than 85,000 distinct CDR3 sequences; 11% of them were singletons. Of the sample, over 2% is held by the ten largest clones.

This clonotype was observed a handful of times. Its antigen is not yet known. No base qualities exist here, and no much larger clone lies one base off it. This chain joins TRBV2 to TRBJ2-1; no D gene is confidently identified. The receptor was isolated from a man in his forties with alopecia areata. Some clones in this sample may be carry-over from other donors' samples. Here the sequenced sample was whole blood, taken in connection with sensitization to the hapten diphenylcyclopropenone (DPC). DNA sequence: TGTGCCAGCGCACCTACGTTGAGCTCCTACAATGAGCAGTTCTTC. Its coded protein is CASAPTLSSYNEQFF.